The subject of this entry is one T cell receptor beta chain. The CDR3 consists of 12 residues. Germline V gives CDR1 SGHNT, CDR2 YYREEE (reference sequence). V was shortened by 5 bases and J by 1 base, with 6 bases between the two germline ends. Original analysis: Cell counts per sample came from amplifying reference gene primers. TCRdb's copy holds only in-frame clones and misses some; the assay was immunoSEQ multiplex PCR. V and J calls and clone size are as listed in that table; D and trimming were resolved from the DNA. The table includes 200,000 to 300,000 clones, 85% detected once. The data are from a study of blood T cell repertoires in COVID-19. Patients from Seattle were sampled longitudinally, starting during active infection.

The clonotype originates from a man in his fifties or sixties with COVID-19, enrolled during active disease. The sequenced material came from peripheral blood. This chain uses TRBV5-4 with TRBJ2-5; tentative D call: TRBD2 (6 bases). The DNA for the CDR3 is TGTGCCAGCAGGGGAGGCCAAGAGACCCAGTACTTC. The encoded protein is CASRGGQETQYF.